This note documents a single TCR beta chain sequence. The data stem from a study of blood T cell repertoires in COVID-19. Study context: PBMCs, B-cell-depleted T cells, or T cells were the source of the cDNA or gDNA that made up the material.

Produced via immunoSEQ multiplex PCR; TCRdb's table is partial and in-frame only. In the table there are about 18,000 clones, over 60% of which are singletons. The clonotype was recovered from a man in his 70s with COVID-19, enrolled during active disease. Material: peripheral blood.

This CDR3 reads CASSLVDSYGYTF. CDR3 nucleotides: TGTGCCAGCAGCTTGGTCGACAGCTATGGCTACACCTTC. The genes are TRBV5-6 and TRBJ1-2; possibly TRBD1 for D (5 bases). Germline CDR1 and CDR2: SGHDT and YYEEEE. V was shortened by 0 bases and J by 4 bases, with 7 bases between the two germline ends. The CDR3 is 13 amino acids.